Sequencing of this T cell receptor beta chain was carried out in a study of cytomegalovirus exposure and HLA in healthy donors. While unrecorded immune exposures were likely, the donors were nominally healthy when sampled. Both 60 Vbeta primers and 13 Jbeta primers went into the PCR. Only in-frame clones appear in the TCRdb table, and some are missing; sequencing was by immunoSEQ multiplex PCR. The sample carries approximately 140,000 clones, 75% to 90% recorded once. This CDR3 has 17 amino acids. V shed 7 bases and J 5 bases; nucleotides not matched to a gene: 14. Per germline, CDR1 SNHLY and CDR2 FYNNEI.

Sequenced input: PBMCs. The chain uses TRBV2 and TRBJ2-2; 9 positions match TRBD2. The receptor was isolated from a woman in her thirties or forties in good health and CMV-seropositive. CDR3 amino acids: CASKETSGPAGTGELFF. For the CDR3, the DNA is TGTGCCAGCAAAGAGACTAGCGGCCCTGCGGGGACCGGGGAGCTGTTTTTT.